This T cell receptor beta chain was sequenced for a study of T cell responses to AZD1222 COVID-19 vaccine. Comments on this clone: What it binds is not known.

V was trimmed by 1 base and J by 3 bases, leaving 11 bases between them. The germline CDR1 and CDR2 sequences are SGHRS and YFSETQ. There are 14 residues in the CDR3. Study conclusions and caveats: Sampling that yielded the repertoires occurred only after the peak T cell response.

Libraries were prepared by immunoSEQ multiplex PCR; TCRdb keeps only in-frame clonotypes and omits some of them. Among about 27,000 clones listed, 80% to 95% were seen once. Sequencing used peripheral blood, obtained 28 days after the second AZD1222 dose. The J gene is TRBJ2-7, the V gene TRBV5-1, with unresolved D. The receptor was isolated from an adult who received the AZD1222 COVID-19 vaccine. CDR3 sequence reads: CASSLQGSSYEQYF. Written as DNA, the CDR3 is TGCGCCAGCAGCTTGCAAGGCTCCAGCTACGAGCAGTACTTC.